The clone carrying this T cell receptor beta chain was detected a few times. Antigen specificity is unknown. The data were obtained in a study of T-cell memory formation after mild COVID-19. For the study at large: Each donor largely had its own TCR clusters.

This CDR3 is built from 14 residues. The V end was cut by 4 bases, the J end by 6 bases, with 15 bases between. Germline V lookup: CDR1 SGDLS, CDR2 YYNGEE. Findings and limits, study-wide: CD4+ contracting clones were mainly CM and EM; CD8+ ones, EMRA.

Each CDR3 protein gets one entry after TCRdb re-called the 5' RACE reads with MiXCR. This table holds 470,000 or so distinct CDR3 sequences, about a sixth found once. The receptor was isolated from a young man who had mild COVID-19 (a few samples of this study predate the infection). Cell type and time point are not known. The gene calls are TRBV9 and TRBJ2-3; a possible D gene is TRBD1 (7 bases). The sequenced sample was PBMCs or a T cell subset sorted from them (not recorded which). Written as DNA, the CDR3 is TGTGCCAGCAGCCCGGAGGGGGCGGGGGATACGCAGTATTTT. Its translation: CASSPEGAGDTQYF.